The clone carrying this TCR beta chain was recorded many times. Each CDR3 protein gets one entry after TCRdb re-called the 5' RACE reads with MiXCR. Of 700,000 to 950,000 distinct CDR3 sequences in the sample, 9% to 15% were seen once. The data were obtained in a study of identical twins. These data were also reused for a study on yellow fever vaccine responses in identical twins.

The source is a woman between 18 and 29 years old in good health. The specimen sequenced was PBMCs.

CDR3 region: CASSPGGLGNQPQHF. The CDR3 nucleotides read TGTGCCAGCAGTCCCGGCGGCTTAGGGAATCAGCCCCAGCATTTT. V usage is TRBV2 and J usage is TRBJ1-5; D unclear. The CDR3 runs to 15 residues. V shed 5 bases and J shed 4 bases, with 15 bases lying between them. The germline gives CDR1 SNHLY, CDR2 FYNNEI.